Shown below are 27 T cell receptor beta chains from a single sample sequenced in a study of blood T cell repertoires in COVID-19. Data came from immunoSEQ multiplex PCR; TCRdb stores just in-frame clones and leaves some out. The repertoire consists of some 100,000 clones, with approximately 81% occurring once and the leading ten covering 9.5% to 15%. Sequencing was carried out using peripheral blood. Receptor source: a human donor in a cohort sampled during active COVID-19.

The chain employs TRBV6-5 and TRBJ1-1; no definite D call. V lost 0 bases to trimming and J lost 5 bases, with 13 bases between them. There are 15 residues in the CDR3. CDR1 MNHEY and CDR2 SVGAGI come from the germline V gene. The CDR3 protein is CASSYSSTLRTEAFF. Here the CDR3 DNA reads TGTGCCAGCAGTTACTCGTCCACCTTGAGAACTGAAGCTTTCTTT.

This clone occurred a few times. This rearrangement joins TRBV5-5 to TRBJ1-1; the D gene is possibly TRBD1 (6 bases). The CDR3 sequence is 14 residues long. The V end lost 4 bases, the J end lost 1 base, and 11 bases lay between the germline ends. The germline CDR1 and CDR2 sequences are SGHKS and YYEKEE (reference sequence). CDR3 sequence reads: CASSLDSRNTEAFF. CDR3 sequence (DNA): TGTGCCAGCAGCCTGGACAGTAGGAACACTGAAGCTTTCTTT.

This chain uses TRBV10-2 with TRBJ2-7; TRBD1 matches at 8 bases. The CDR3 consists of 15 residues. V shed 3 bases and J 0 bases; nucleotides not matched to a gene: 4. CDR1 is WSHSY and CDR2 is SAAADI in the germline V gene. The CDR3 DNA is TGCGCCAGCAGTGAACGGACAGGGAGCTCCTACGAGCAGTACTTC. It encodes CASSERTGSSYEQYF.

The chain recombines TRBV5-6 with TRBJ1-3, with 7 bases aligning to TRBD1. With V trimmed by 3 bases and J by 0 bases, 3 bases remained unmatched. Germline CDR1 SGHDT, CDR2 YYEEEE. CDR3 size: 15 residues. The CDR3, as DNA: TGTGCCAGCAGCTGGGGACAGATCTCTGGAAACACCATATATTTT. Amino acids: CASSWGQISGNTIYF.

J is TRBJ2-3 and V is TRBV6-2 or TRBV6-3, with a possible D match to TRBD1 (6 bases). CDR1 MNHEY and CDR2 SVGEGT come from the germline V gene. CDR3 size: 12 residues. V dropped 4 bases and J dropped 7 bases, with 9 bases sitting between them. CDR3 amino acids: CASSWTDYTQYF. CDR3 DNA: TGTGCCAGCAGTTGGACAGACTATACGCAGTATTTT.

This rearrangement joins TRBV30 to TRBJ1-1; 8 bases agree with TRBD1. Germline loops: CDR1 GTSNPN, CDR2 SVGIG (reference sequence). The ends lost 8 bases at V and 0 bases at J; junction bases unmatched: 2. This CDR3 is built from 12 residues. This CDR3 reads CAGDRMNTEAFF. CDR3 in DNA: TGTGCCGGGGACAGGATGAACACTGAAGCTTTCTTT.

This clone was found a few times. Within the sample, other DNA sequences also encode this same CDR3. This sequence joins TRBV20-1 and TRBJ1-5; D is ambiguous. Germline CDR1 DFQATT, CDR2 SNEGSKA (reference sequence). CDR3 size: 13 residues. V was shortened by 3 bases and J by 3 bases, with 9 bases between the two germline ends. Written as DNA, the CDR3 is TGCAGTGCTAGTCAAGGAGTCAATCAGCCCCAGCATTTT. It yields the protein CSASQGVNQPQHF.

This clone was detected once. V and J are TRBV7-6 and TRBJ2-3, with TRBD1 matching 7 bases. Germline values: CDR1 SGHVS, CDR2 FNYEAQ. V trimming: 5 bases; J trimming: 6 bases; junction bases outside the gene matches: 5. There are 13 residues in the CDR3. CDR3 DNA: TGTGCCAGCAGCAAGGGACAGTTGGATACGCAGTATTTT. This codes for CASSKGQLDTQYF.

This sequence joins TRBV5-1 and TRBJ2-1; 7 nucleotides match TRBD2. The CDR3 length is 16 residues. Germline lookup yields CDR1 SGHRS and CDR2 YFSETQ. Unmatched junction bases numbered 9, after V lost 4 bases and J lost 2 bases. DNA for the CDR3: TGCGCCAGCAGCAACGCCGCTAGCGGCCCCTACAATGAGCAGTTCTTC. Protein sequence: CASSNAASGPYNEQFF.

The CDR3 bases are TGTGCCAGCAGCCAAATGGCGGGAAGCCAAGAGACCCAGTACTTC. Its protein product is CASSQMAGSQETQYF. The J gene is TRBJ2-5, the V gene TRBV7-2, with D possibly being TRBD2 (6 bases). The V and J ends lost 5 bases and 1 base respectively, with 14 bases between them. CDR3 length: 15 residues. Germline CDR1 is SGHTA and CDR2 is FQGNSA.

The chain links TRBV6-5 to TRBJ2-2; 9 bases line up with TRBD1. The CDR3 loop spans 14 amino acids. Looked up from germline, CDR1 is MNHEY and CDR2 is SVGAGI. V lost 6 bases, J lost 5 bases, and 4 bases stayed unmatched. CDR3 protein: CASRRDRETGELFF. The CDR3 DNA sequence: TGTGCCAGCAGGAGGGACAGGGAGACCGGGGAGCTGTTTTTT.

The genes are TRBV6-2 or TRBV6-3 and TRBJ1-1; D remains ambiguous. There are 14 residues in the CDR3. From germline, CDR1 is MNHEY and CDR2 SVGEGT. V was trimmed by 6 bases and J by 0 bases, leaving 11 bases between them. CDR3 protein: CASSTSRLNTEAFF. CDR3 in DNA: TGTGCCAGCAGCACTAGTAGATTGAACACTGAAGCTTTCTTT.

The count of this clone is one. The chain is built from TRBV4-1 and TRBJ1-2; 7 bases agree with TRBD1. This CDR3 contains 17 residues. CDR1 is MGHRA, CDR2 YSYEKL, per germline. Trimming removed 4 bases from V and 4 bases from J; junction bases left unmatched: 15. The CDR3 DNA sequence: TGCGCCAGCAGCCCCGGTAACAGGGGTACCCCTGCCTATGGCTACACCTTC. The encoded protein is CASSPGNRGTPAYGYTF.

The chain joins TRBV7-9 to TRBJ2-7, with TRBD1 matching 10 bases. The germline V gene encodes CDR1 SEHNR and CDR2 FQNEAQ (reference sequence). This CDR3 spans 16 amino acids. J was trimmed by 2 bases and V by 0 bases; bases with no gene match: 4. CDR3 amino acids: CASSLAYGTGAYEQYF. In DNA, the CDR3 is TGTGCCAGCAGCTTAGCGTACGGGACAGGGGCCTACGAGCAGTACTTC.

The rearrangement joins TRBV6-2 or TRBV6-3 to TRBJ1-2; D not resolved. Germline loops: CDR1 MNHEY, CDR2 SVGEGT. This CDR3 has 13 residues. The V gene lost 6 bases and the J gene lost 4 bases, with 12 bases spanning the gap. The chain's CDR3 is CASSPAMIYGYTF. CDR3 nucleotides: TGTGCCAGCAGCCCCGCGATGATCTATGGCTACACCTTC.

The chain recombines TRBV29-1 with TRBJ2-7; 10 bases agree with TRBD2. The germline V gene has CDR1 SQVTM and CDR2 ANQGSEA. CDR3 size: 13 residues. The junction had 6 bases not matched to a gene; V was cut back by 7 bases and J by 3 bases. The CDR3 sequence: CSAAGGKDYEQYF. The DNA for the CDR3 is TGCAGCGCAGCGGGGGGGAAGGACTACGAGCAGTACTTC.

This chain links TRBV5-1 with TRBJ1-2; D call uncertain. The germline V gene has CDR1 SGHRS and CDR2 YFSETQ. V was pared by 3 bases and J by 5 bases, with 8 bases between. This CDR3 has 12 amino acids. CDR3 protein: CASSSSLYGYTF. In DNA form, the CDR3 reads TGCGCCAGCAGCTCGTCCCTTTATGGCTACACCTTC.

The chain couples TRBV5-4 to TRBJ2-7, with 10 bases matching TRBD2. The V segment lost 5 bases and the J segment 0 bases; nucleotides outside the gene matches: 2. Germline lookup yields CDR1 SGHNT and CDR2 YYREEE (reference sequence). The CDR3 runs to 14 residues. CDR3 sequence reads: CASSPSGGSYEQYF. The CDR3 DNA follows: TGTGCCAGCAGTCCTAGCGGGGGCTCCTACGAGCAGTACTTC.

The chain couples TRBV6-5 to TRBJ1-1; TRBD1 is a possible D gene (5 bases). Between the trimmed V and J ends, which lost 7 bases and 8 bases, there was a span of 17 bases. This CDR3 spans 13 amino acids. Germline CDR1 and CDR2: MNHEY and SVGAGI. CDR3 region: CASKERDSREAFF. The CDR3 DNA follows: TGTGCCAGCAAAGAACGGGACTCACGAGAAGCTTTCTTT.

This sequence joins TRBV5-1 and TRBJ1-5; D is perhaps TRBD1 (5 bases). Germline-derived CDR1 and CDR2 are SGHRS and YFSETQ. The CDR3 runs to 13 residues. V was clipped by 4 bases and J by 6 bases, with 11 bases between them. Here the CDR3 reads CASSADMSQPQHF. The DNA for the CDR3 is TGCGCCAGCAGCGCGGACATGAGTCAGCCCCAGCATTTT.

The rearrangement uses TRBV19 and TRBJ2-5; 8 bases are shared with TRBD2. CDR1 is LNHDA, CDR2 SQIVND, per germline (reference sequence). The CDR3 has 16 residues. Losses at the gene ends were 4 bases for V and 5 bases for J; bases not matched to a gene: 12. Here the CDR3 DNA reads TGTGCCAGTAGTACGAGAACGGGAGGGCCTCGGGAGACCCAGTACTTC. Amino acid sequence: CASSTRTGGPRETQYF.

This clone has more than one count but fewer than ten. As DNA, the CDR3 is TGTGCCAGCAGCTTAACAGGGGCCCAGCCCCAGCATTTT. Its protein is CASSLTGAQPQHF. The rearrangement uses TRBV5-8 and TRBJ1-5; 7 nucleotides agree with TRBD1. The germline V gene encodes CDR1 SGHTS and CDR2 YDEGEE. This CDR3 is built from 13 residues. J was trimmed by 7 bases and V by 2 bases; bases with no gene match: 3.

The rearrangement links TRBV6-6 to TRBJ2-7; D is uncertain. The V and J ends lost 0 bases and 0 bases respectively, with 3 bases between them. Germline V CDR1 and CDR2: MNHNY, SVGAGI (reference sequence). The CDR3 contains 13 residues. Here the CDR3 DNA reads TGTGCCAGCAGTTACTCATACTCCTACGAGCAGTACTTC. Protein: CASSYSYSYEQYF.

The J gene is TRBJ1-1, the V gene TRBV7-2; D unresolved. Trimming shortened V by 4 bases and J by 5 bases, and 17 bases separated the two germline ends. Germline V gives CDR1 SGHTA, CDR2 FQGNSA. This CDR3 comprises 15 residues. CDR3 amino acids: CASSYYMNSGTEAFF. As DNA, the CDR3 is TGTGCCAGCAGCTACTATATGAACTCCGGAACTGAAGCTTTCTTT. Variable domain in full (rest from reference TRBV7-2 and TRBJ1-1): GAGVSQSPSNKVTEKGKDVELRCDPISGHTALYWYRQSLGQGLEFLIYFQGNSAPDKSGLPSDRFSAERTGGSVSTLTIQRTQQEDSAVYLCASSYYMNSGTEAFFGQGTRLTVV.

The J gene is TRBJ2-7, the V gene TRBV6-5, with TRBD1 matching over 7 bases. The CDR3 is 14 amino acids. Per germline, CDR1 MNHEY and CDR2 SVGAGI. V was clipped by 8 bases and J by 2 bases; unmatched bases: 9. CDR3 nucleotides: TGTGCCAGCCAGCTCGGTAGGGGGCCCTACGAGCAGTACTTC. Translating gives CASQLGRGPYEQYF.

This sequence joins TRBV5-1 and TRBJ1-3; D not resolved. V lost 4 bases to trimming and J lost 0 bases, with 14 bases between them. Germline lookup yields CDR1 SGHRS and CDR2 YFSETQ. The CDR3 extends over 16 amino acids. CDR3 amino acids: CASSALPTSSGNTIYF. CDR3 nucleotide sequence: TGCGCCAGCAGCGCACTACCAACGAGCTCTGGAAACACCATATATTTT.

V and J are TRBV10-2 and TRBJ2-7; 9 bases map to TRBD1. Germline CDR1 is WSHSY and CDR2 is SAAADI. J lost 3 bases, V lost 5 bases, and 14 bases had no gene match. The CDR3 covers 17 residues. The CDR3 here is CASSRGIGQGSIYEQYF. The DNA for the CDR3 is TGCGCCAGCAGTCGAGGAATAGGACAGGGGTCCATCTACGAGCAGTACTTC.